This is a list of T cell receptor beta chains from one sample in a study of blood T cell repertoires in COVID-19. TCRdb's table, derived via immunoSEQ multiplex PCR, lists solely in-frame clones and lacks some. The profile covers hundreds of thousands of clones, with approximately 80% appearing a single time and around 7.2% taken by the ten largest. Material: peripheral blood. The receptors originated from a woman in her forties or fifties with acute or convalescent COVID-19. Each CDR3 is given with its conserved first and last residue. The D gene is left open where the match is weak. For some rows the clone size is stated as once, few or many, or as a class when expanded; others skip it.

cdr3_nt cdr3_aa v_call d_call clone_size j_call
TGTGCCAGCAGTTGGACCGGGACACAGAACACTGAAGCTTTCTTT CASSWTGTQNTEAFF TRBV28 NA NA TRBJ1-1
TGTGCCAGCAGCCCCCGTCGGGTGGCTGAAGCTTTCTTT CASSPRRVAEAFF TRBV7-2 NA NA TRBJ1-1
TGCGCCAGCAGTGATTTTCCGGGGGACACCATATATTTT CASSDFPGDTIYF TRBV10-2 NA NA TRBJ1-3
TGCAGCGTTGACCGGGGGGCAGGGTACAATGAGCAGTTCTTC CSVDRGAGYNEQFF TRBV29-1 NA once TRBJ2-1
TGTGCCAGCAGTGAAACCCGTGGACTAGGTGGAGATACGCAGTATTTT CASSETRGLGGDTQYF TRBV6-1 TRBD2 once TRBJ2-3
TGTGCCAGCAGTTCAGGACAAGCGGGGCCTGAAGCTTTCTTT CASSSGQAGPEAFF TRBV6-6 NA NA TRBJ1-1
TGCGCCAGCAGCTTGGGACAACCGCCCGCCGAGACCCAGTACTTC CASSLGQPPAETQYF TRBV5-1 NA NA TRBJ2-5
TGTGCCAGCAGTTCAACACATAGCCTTGAAGCTTTCTTT CASSSTHSLEAFF TRBV28 NA NA TRBJ1-1
TGTGCCATCAGTCGACAGGAAAACACTGAAGCTTTCTTT CAISRQENTEAFF TRBV10-3 NA NA TRBJ1-1
TGCGCCAGCAGCCAAACCCCCAGGACACCCCTGAACACTGAAGCTTTCTTT CASSQTPRTPLNTEAFF TRBV4-1 NA NA TRBJ1-1
TGTGCCAGCAGCCGCGGGACTAGCGGGGGGGCTGAGACCCAGTACTTC CASSRGTSGGAETQYF TRBV3-1/TRBV3-2 TRBD2 NA TRBJ2-5
TGTGCCAGCAGCCAACAAGCTCTCAGGGATACGCAGTATTTT CASSQQALRDTQYF TRBV3-1/TRBV3-2 NA NA TRBJ2-3
TGTGCCTGGAGTCCCGCGGGACGGTCACCCCTCCACTTT CAWSPAGRSPLHF TRBV30 NA NA TRBJ1-6
TGTGCCAGCAGCTCCGGGACTAGCGGGGGTTCGCAGTATTTT CASSSGTSGGSQYF TRBV7-3 TRBD2 NA TRBJ2-3
TGTGCCAGCAGCTCGCAGGGGGGCGTTGAAAAACTGTTTTTT CASSSQGGVEKLFF TRBV7-9 TRBD1 NA TRBJ1-4
TGTGCCAGCAGTCTACAGGGGGCGTTCGGTCAGCCCCAGCATTTT CASSLQGAFGQPQHF TRBV6-2/TRBV6-3 TRBD1 once TRBJ1-5
TGTGCCAGCAGCTTATCGTACGGGACAGAGTACAATGAGCAGTTCTTC CASSLSYGTEYNEQFF TRBV7-3 TRBD1 few TRBJ2-1
TGTGCCAGCAGTTACGGTGGACTAAACACTGAAGCTTTCTTT CASSYGGLNTEAFF TRBV6-2/TRBV6-3 NA NA TRBJ1-1
TGTGCCAGCAGCGCCACAGGGGGCTCGGGCTACACCTTC CASSATGGSGYTF TRBV7-2 TRBD1 NA TRBJ1-2
TGTGCCAGCATCCAGGGATGGTGGAATTCACCCCTCCACTTT CASIQGWWNSPLHF TRBV28 NA NA TRBJ1-6
TGTGCCAGCGAACAGGTCGGCACTGAAGCTTTCTTT CASEQVGTEAFF TRBV2 NA NA TRBJ1-1
TGTGCCAGCAGCCCGGAGACAGGACCTTTTTGGGGCTACACCTTC CASSPETGPFWGYTF TRBV5-4 NA NA TRBJ1-2
TGTGGCCAAACCCCGGACAGTGCGGAGCAGTACTTC CGQTPDSAEQYF TRBV19 NA NA TRBJ2-7
TGCGCCAGCAGCCAAGATACGGTCCGAGGCGATGAGCAGTTCTTC CASSQDTVRGDEQFF TRBV4-1 NA NA TRBJ2-1
TGTGCCAGCAGGGCAGGAAGCGGCAATGAGCAGTTCTTC CASRAGSGNEQFF TRBV6-4 NA NA TRBJ2-1
TGTGCCACCAGTGGTGGACAGGGAAATTTTGAAGCTTTCTTT CATSGGQGNFEAFF TRBV10-3 TRBD1 once TRBJ1-1
TGTGCCAGCAGCCAAGATCGAGACGGAGGAGATGCGCAGTATTTT CASSQDRDGGDAQYF TRBV3-1/TRBV3-2 NA NA TRBJ2-3
TGTGCTAGTGGTTTGGGGTCCGGGTTGGGGGGACAAGAGACCCAGTACTTC CASGLGSGLGGQETQYF TRBV12-5 NA NA TRBJ2-5
TGTGCCAGCAGCTTGGGGGTCCCCGGGACAGGGGAATATAATTCACCCCTCCACTTT CASSLGVPGTGEYNSPLHF TRBV7-9 TRBD1 NA TRBJ1-6
TGCGCCAGCAGCCAATTTCGGACTCACCCCTACGAGCAGTACTTC CASSQFRTHPYEQYF TRBV4-3 NA NA TRBJ2-7
TGCAGCGCAAGAAGACAGGATGGCTACACCTTC CSARRQDGYTF TRBV29-1 NA NA TRBJ1-2
TGTGCCAGCAGCCAAGATTCCAGCGGGGGATACAATGAGCAGTTCTTC CASSQDSSGGYNEQFF TRBV3-1/TRBV3-2 TRBD2 NA TRBJ2-1
TGTGCCAGTAGTATGGGGGGGCCTGGAACTGAAGCTTTCTTT CASSMGGPGTEAFF TRBV19 NA NA TRBJ1-1
TGTGCCAGCAGCTTTCGGTCGGGCGGCGACTATAGATTGGAGACCCAGTACTTC CASSFRSGGDYRLETQYF TRBV5-4 NA NA TRBJ2-5
TGTGCCTGGAGTTCGGGGGGATACACTGAAGCTTTCTTT CAWSSGGYTEAFF TRBV30 NA NA TRBJ1-1
TGTGCCAGCAGCTTAGGAATAGCCCCCTACAATGAGCAGTTCTTC CASSLGIAPYNEQFF TRBV7-9 NA NA TRBJ2-1
TGTGCCAGCATCGGCGGGGGAACAGATACGCAGTATTTT CASIGGGTDTQYF TRBV2 TRBD2 NA TRBJ2-3
TGTGCCAGCAGCCGGGGAACAAGTGGAAACACCATATATTTT CASSRGTSGNTIYF TRBV7-2 NA NA TRBJ1-3
TGTGCCAGCAGTTTACCGGGAGGTGAAGCTTTCTTT CASSLPGGEAFF TRBV28 NA NA TRBJ1-1
TGTGCCAGCAGTCCGTGGACAGGGTTCCCTTCTGGCTACACCTTC CASSPWTGFPSGYTF TRBV27 TRBD1 NA TRBJ1-2
TGTGCCAGCAGCCGAGACTATGGCTACACCTTC CASSRDYGYTF TRBV12-3/TRBV12-4 NA NA TRBJ1-2
TGTGCTAGCAGCGCATCCGGGACAGGGGTTGGCGAGCAGTACTTC CASSASGTGVGEQYF TRBV7-7 TRBD1 NA TRBJ2-7
TGTGCCAGTAACACAGGGGGCTCAGATACGCAGTATTTT CASNTGGSDTQYF TRBV7-2 TRBD1 NA TRBJ2-3
TGTGCCACCAGTGATCCGGCGGGGGAGACCCAGTACTTC CATSDPAGETQYF TRBV24-1 NA NA TRBJ2-5
TGTGCTAGCAGCTTAGCCGAGGGAGGTCAGACCCAGTACTTC CASSLAEGGQTQYF TRBV7-7 NA many TRBJ2-5
TGTGCCACCAGCAGCCCCCAGGACAGGTTTGGCGAGCAGTACTTC CATSSPQDRFGEQYF TRBV15 TRBD1 NA TRBJ2-7
TGTGCCAGCAGCCAGGACAGGGGGCAAACAGATACGCAGTATTTT CASSQDRGQTDTQYF TRBV7-3 TRBD1 NA TRBJ2-3
TGTGCCAGTAGTCCGGCCGGGGACTGGGAGACCCAGTACTTC CASSPAGDWETQYF TRBV19 NA NA TRBJ2-5